These 5 T cell receptor beta chains came from one sample sequenced in a study of T-cell reconstitution after alpha-beta-depleted transplantation in children. Preparation of the TCRbeta library was carried out with unique molecular identifiers. Using its own MiXCR run on the PCR reads, TCRdb lists one record per CDR3 protein. The sample carries 75,000 to 80,000 distinct CDR3 sequences, about a sixth recorded once. Source: PBMCs, mostly from graft donor cells, taken 360 days after TCRalphabeta/CD19-depleted stem cell transplant. Every receptor here comes from a male patient between 2 and 10 years old who had a stem cell transplant for acute lymphoblastic leukemia, so the T cells may come from the graft donor.

This clonotype was counted a few times. V usage is TRBV12-3 or TRBV12-4 and J usage is TRBJ2-5, with a tentative D call TRBD1 (5 bases). Trimming took 0 bases from V and 0 from J, leaving 11 bases between them. The CDR3 length is 16 residues. DNA of the CDR3: TGTGCCAGCAGTTTAGCCACCAACAGGTACCAAGAGACCCAGTACTTC. It is translated as CASSLATNRYQETQYF.

In its sample, this clonotype was seen a few times. The CDR3 DNA reads as TGTGCCAGCTCTCAAGGGACAACCACAGATACGCAGTATTTT. Encoded protein: CASSQGTTTDTQYF. This chain connects TRBV18 to TRBJ2-3, with D perhaps TRBD1 (6 bases). CDR1 and CDR2 (germline): KGHSH, LQKENI. The CDR3 contains 14 residues. V lost 6 bases, J lost 2 bases, and 12 bases lay in between.

This clonotype was counted many times. The V call is TRBV18, the J call TRBJ2-7; perhaps TRBD2 as D (6 bases). The length of the CDR3 is 15 residues. The V gene lost 3 bases and the J gene lost 1 base, with 13 bases spanning the gap. The germline gives CDR1 KGHSH, CDR2 LQKENI. CDR3 nucleotides: TGTGCCAGCTCACCGGATACGGGGAGGTCCTACGAGCAGTACTTC. Its protein is CASSPDTGRSYEQYF.

The chain combines TRBV12-3 or TRBV12-4 with TRBJ2-7; 8 bases are shared with TRBD2. J gave up 2 bases and V 2 bases, and 5 bases lay outside the gene matches. This CDR3 spans 15 amino acids. CDR3 in DNA: TGTGCCAGCAGTTTATTTACGGGAGGGCCCTACGAGCAGTACTTC. Translating gives CASSLFTGGPYEQYF.

A few counts support this clonotype. The rearrangement uses TRBV29-1 and TRBJ2-5; 7 bases map to TRBD1. The CDR3 runs to 14 residues. Germline values: CDR1 SQVTM, CDR2 ANQGSEA. V shed 7 bases, J shed 4 bases, and the junction held 12 bases outside the gene matches. The CDR3 region has the DNA TGCAGCGCACAGACAGGGTCCTTTGGAGAGACCCAGTACTTC. Protein: CSAQTGSFGETQYF.